This paragraph reports one TCR beta chain. The antigen remains undetermined. V gave up 3 bases and J gave up 7 bases; unmatched junction bases: 5. This CDR3 has 14 residues. Germline-derived CDR1 and CDR2 are SQVTM and ANQGSEA. This record belongs to a study of CD8 T cells in ankylosing spondylitis. Notes on the study in general: What seemed typical of ankylosing spondylitis blood was a TCR beta motif built from about 8 highly homologous variants.

Construction of TCR beta libraries was performed using quantitative 5'-RACE with molecular barcodes. TCRdb processed the 5' RACE reads anew with MiXCR; each CDR3 protein has one entry. The sample carries around 150,000 distinct CDR3 sequences, roughly 44% recorded once. V usage is TRBV29-1 and J usage is TRBJ2-1, with 11 bases identical to TRBD2. The clonotype originates from a male donor with ankylosing spondylitis. The specimen sequenced was synovial fluid, either unsorted or a sorted T cell fraction (not recorded which). CDR3 sequence: CSVDPSGRPNEQFF. The DNA for the CDR3 is TGCAGCGTTGATCCTAGCGGGAGGCCAAATGAGCAGTTCTTC.